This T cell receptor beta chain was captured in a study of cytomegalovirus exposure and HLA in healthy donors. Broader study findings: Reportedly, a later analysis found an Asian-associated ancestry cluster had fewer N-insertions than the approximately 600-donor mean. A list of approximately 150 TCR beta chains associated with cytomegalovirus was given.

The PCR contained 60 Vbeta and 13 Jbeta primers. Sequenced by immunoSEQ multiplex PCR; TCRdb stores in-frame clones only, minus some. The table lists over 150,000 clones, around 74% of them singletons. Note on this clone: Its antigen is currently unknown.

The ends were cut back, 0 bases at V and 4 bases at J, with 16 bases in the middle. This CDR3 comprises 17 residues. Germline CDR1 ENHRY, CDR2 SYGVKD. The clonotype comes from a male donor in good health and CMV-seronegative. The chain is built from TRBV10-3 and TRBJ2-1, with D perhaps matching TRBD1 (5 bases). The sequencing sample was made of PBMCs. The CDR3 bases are TGTGCCATCAGTGAGTCGATAGGGGCCGCGATATACAATGAGCAGTTCTTC. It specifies CAISESIGAAIYNEQFF.